Here is one T cell receptor (beta chain) with its context. The antigen is undetermined. Profiling relied on immunoSEQ multiplex PCR, and the TCRdb table lists in-frame clones only, not all of them. The sample yields some 38,000 clones, roughly nine tenths seen once. This specimen belongs to a study of neoadjuvant nivolumab and ipilimumab in lung cancer. Whole-study results and caveats: Blood richness before therapy tracked richness in tumors resected after neoadjuvant therapy. Only a single major-pathologic-response sample was available for clonality analysis.

Looked up from germline, CDR1 is MDHEN and CDR2 is SYDVKM. V dropped 6 bases and J dropped 1 base, with 9 bases sitting between them. The CDR3 is 13 amino acids. The sequence was obtained from an adult with non-small cell lung cancer. Sequenced material: peripheral blood, taken before neoadjuvant nivolumab, alone or with ipilimumab. V is TRBV28 and J is TRBJ1-1; no clear D gene. The CDR3 sequence is CASRGTWNTEAFF. CDR3 DNA sequence: TGTGCCAGCAGGGGTACGTGGAACACTGAAGCTTTCTTT.